One sample yielded the 13 T cell receptor beta chains listed below, sequenced in a study of shared clonotypes between healthy human individuals. Sequenced by immunoSEQ multiplex PCR; TCRdb stores in-frame clones only, minus some. The sample holds 2 million to 2.5 million clones, around 92% seen once. Specimen: naive CD4+ T cells from PBMCs. Subset given: CD45RA+ positively selected. These TCRs come from a man between 18 and 29 years old in good health. Some clones in this sample may be carry-over from other donors' samples.

This chain connects TRBV7-2 to TRBJ1-2; D is undetermined. Trimming cost V 2 bases and J 4 bases, with 20 bases left between them. Germline V lookup: CDR1 SGHTA, CDR2 FQGNSA. This CDR3 has 17 residues. In nucleotides, the CDR3 is TGTGCCAGCAGCTTAACCCCTCCAAGGCCGGATGGCTATGGCTACACCTTC. Protein sequence: CASSLTPPRPDGYGYTF.

The rearrangement uses TRBV6-1 and TRBJ1-2, with D hard to call. The CDR3 has 10 amino acids. Germline assignment: CDR1 MNHNS and CDR2 SASEGT. Trimming pared 4 bases from V and 10 bases from J, leaving 7 bases between. CDR3 nucleotide sequence: TGTGCCAGCAGTGTTGGGTTCTACACCTTC. This translates into CASSVGFYTF.

The genes are TRBV20-1 and TRBJ2-2; D is uncertain. This CDR3 spans 11 amino acids. Germline CDR1 is DFQATT and CDR2 is SNEGSKA (reference sequence). CDR3 amino acids: CSSQSTGELFF. The CDR3 coding sequence is TGCAGCTCCCAGTCCACCGGGGAGCTGTTTTTT.

V gene TRBV10-1 combines with J gene TRBJ1-2; 9 bases match TRBD1. The CDR3 consists of 13 residues. J lost 8 bases, V lost 5 bases, and 6 bases had no gene match. Per the germline V gene, CDR1 is WNHNN and CDR2 is SYGVQD (reference sequence). As DNA, the CDR3 is TGCGCCAGCAGTCCCGGGACAGGGAACGGCTACACCTTC. Translating gives CASSPGTGNGYTF.

V usage is TRBV9 and J usage is TRBJ2-7; maybe TRBD2 (6 bases). The germline V and J ends were trimmed by 3 bases and 4 bases, with 8 bases remaining between them. Germline lookup yields CDR1 SGDLS and CDR2 YYNGEE. There are 12 residues in the CDR3. The CDR3 DNA is TGTGCCAGCAGCGGTGGAGGGTACGAGCAGTACTTC. Encoded protein: CASSGGGYEQYF.

The chain uses TRBV6-1 and TRBJ2-1; D remains ambiguous. The CDR3 length is 14 residues. V was cut by 4 bases and J by 3 bases, with 10 bases left in between. The germline CDR1 and CDR2 sequences are MNHNS and SASEGT. For the CDR3, the DNA is TGTGCCAGCAGTGTAGAGAATGACTACAATGAGCAGTTCTTC. Translating it yields CASSVENDYNEQFF.

V and J are TRBV7-9 and TRBJ2-2; maybe TRBD2 (6 bases). V lost 4 bases and J 5 bases, leaving 17 bases between the germline ends. From germline, CDR1 is SEHNR and CDR2 FQNEAQ (reference sequence). The CDR3 sequence is 16 residues long. CDR3 bases: TGTGCCAGCAGCTCAAAGGGGCGGACTACGACCGGGGAGCTGTTTTTT. Residues: CASSSKGRTTTGELFF.

About this clone itself: The same CDR3 can be traced to other DNA sequences in this sample. The chain employs TRBV29-1 and TRBJ2-3; 10 bases agree with TRBD1. Germline values: CDR1 SQVTM, CDR2 ANQGSEA. With V trimmed by 6 bases and J by 4 bases, 1 base remained unmatched. This CDR3 is 12 amino acids long. Written as DNA, the CDR3 is TGCAGCGTGGGGACAGGGGCAGATACGCAGTATTTT. Protein sequence: CSVGTGADTQYF.

The chain joins TRBV5-1 to TRBJ2-6; the D is unclear. V gave up 1 base and J gave up 1 base, with 6 bases separating them. This CDR3 contains 15 residues. Per the germline V gene, CDR1 is SGHRS and CDR2 is YFSETQ. CDR3 region: CASSLLFSGANVLTF. CDR3 nucleotide sequence: TGCGCCAGCAGCTTGCTTTTTTCTGGGGCCAACGTCCTGACTTTC. Based on the CDR3 plus reference TRBV5-1 and TRBJ2-6, the full variable domain is KAGVTQTPRYLIKTRGQQVTLSCSPISGHRSVSWYQQTPGQGLQFLFEYFSETQRNKGNFPGRFSGRQFSNSRSEMNVSTLELGDSALYLCASSLLFSGANVLTFGAGSRLTVL.

The chain is built from TRBV2 and TRBJ2-3, with D unresolved. The CDR3 runs to 15 residues. V shed 3 bases and J shed 3 bases, with 13 bases lying between them. Germline CDR1 and CDR2: SNHLY and FYNNEI. The CDR3, as DNA: TGTGCCAGCAGTGACGGCAGGACGGTGACAGATACGCAGTATTTT. Its translation: CASSDGRTVTDTQYF.

This clone has only one observation. The chain is built from TRBV7-2 and TRBJ1-1; D might be TRBD1 (6 bases). Per the germline V gene, CDR1 is SGHTA and CDR2 is FQGNSA. The CDR3 is made up of 15 amino acids. V lost 1 base and J 0 bases, leaving 9 bases between the germline ends. The CDR3 DNA is TGTGCCAGCAGCTTAGTGAGGACAGTGAACACTGAAGCTTTCTTT. Residues: CASSLVRTVNTEAFF. Together with reference TRBV7-2 and TRBJ1-1, the CDR3 gives the full variable domain: GAGVSQSPSNKVTEKGKDVELRCDPISGHTALYWYRQSLGQGLEFLIYFQGNSAPDKSGLPSDRFSAERTGGSVSTLTIQRTQQEDSAVYLCASSLVRTVNTEAFFGQGTRLTVV.

The chain links TRBV5-1 to TRBJ1-2; 10 bases fit TRBD1. Germline V CDR1 and CDR2: SGHRS, YFSETQ. The junction had 13 bases not matched to a gene; V was cut back by 3 bases and J by 8 bases. The CDR3 consists of 16 residues. DNA for the CDR3: TGCGCCAGCAGCTCCGGGACAGGGGAGCAATTAAGAGGCTACACCTTC. This translates into CASSSGTGEQLRGYTF.

The chain employs TRBV5-1 and TRBJ2-2; D may match TRBD1 or TRBD2 (5 bases each). CDR1 and CDR2 (germline): SGHRS, YFSETQ. Trimming removed 4 bases at V and 4 bases at J, with 17 bases between. The CDR3 totals 16 residues. The chain's CDR3 is CASSRGSRERTGELFF. CDR3 sequence (DNA): TGCGCCAGCAGCCGGGGCTCAAGGGAGCGCACCGGGGAGCTGTTTTTT. The full variable domain, with the rest looked up from reference TRBV5-1 and TRBJ2-2, is KAGVTQTPRYLIKTRGQQVTLSCSPISGHRSVSWYQQTPGQGLQFLFEYFSETQRNKGNFPGRFSGRQFSNSRSEMNVSTLELGDSALYLCASSRGSRERTGELFFGEGSRLTVL.